Sequencing of this TCR beta chain was carried out in a study of blood T cell repertoires in COVID-19. The wider study: Italy, Spain and the United States were the sources of the convalescent and acute COVID-19 samples. From T cells, B-cell-depleted T cells, or PBMCs came the material, which was cDNA or gDNA.

Methods used by the authors: Reference gene primer amplification in the assay estimated nucleated cell counts. Only in-frame clones appear in the TCRdb table, and some are missing; sequencing was by immunoSEQ multiplex PCR. V and J calls and clone size are as listed in that table; D and trimming were resolved from the DNA. The table includes about 130,000 clones, roughly four fifths detected once. CDR3 size: 14 residues. Trimming took 3 bases from V and 4 from J, leaving 13 bases between them. Germline assignment: CDR1 MDHEN and CDR2 SYDVKM. Specimen: peripheral blood. The V gene is TRBV28, the J gene TRBJ2-7; weak D call: TRBD1 (5 bases). The sequence was obtained from a woman aged 45-65 years with acute or convalescent COVID-19. CDR3 in DNA: TGTGCCAGCAGTTTGGGTAGGGGCCGATACGAGCAGTACTTC. Residues: CASSLGRGRYEQYF.